A selection of T cell receptor beta chains follows, all from one sample in a study of T cell repertoires in cytomegalovirus infection. No antigens are known for them. TCRdb analysed the reads with MiXCR anew, one entry per CDR3 protein. Seen here are about 700,000 distinct CDR3 sequences, roughly 30% observed once, and the top ten hold 15% to 20%. This specimen consisted of cultured PBMCs, obtained from culture after CMV antigen stimulation. The receptor set was obtained from a human donor in good health (CMV status not recorded). Some clones in this sample may be carry-over from other donors' samples. The CDR3 runs from the conserved cysteine through the conserved F or W. The D gene is left open where the match is weak.

d_call	v_call	j_call	cdr3_aa
.	TRBV10-3	TRBJ2-5	CAISETRQDRPSHF
.	TRBV6-1	TRBJ1-6	CASSPGIVRSSPLHF
TRBD2	TRBV4-1	TRBJ2-1	CASSHEAGVSYNEQFF
TRBD2	TRBV3-1	TRBJ2-5	CASSQAGGGAGETQYF
.	TRBV7-2	TRBJ2-5	CASSRAHGQETQYF
.	TRBV7-6	TRBJ2-1	CASSFGGPIYNEQFF
.	TRBV7-2	TRBJ2-3	CASSLGASTDTQYF
.	TRBV6-5	TRBJ2-1	CASSSTPYRTADEQFF
.	TRBV7-2	TRBJ2-5	CASSPLSLTQYF
.	TRBV7-9	TRBJ2-3	CASRPLADTQYF
.	TRBV5-1	TRBJ2-3	CASSTPPSTDTQYF
.	TRBV6-1	TRBJ1-2	CASRRSIYGYTF
.	TRBV7-6	TRBJ1-1	CASSPEGVNTEAFF
TRBD1	TRBV10-3	TRBJ2-2	CAIGTVPNTGELFF
.	TRBV6-6	TRBJ2-7	CASSYSRLVPYEQYF
.	TRBV7-2	TRBJ1-6	CASSFSTGDNSPLHF
TRBD1	TRBV4-1	TRBJ2-2	CASSQGPTGVGATGELFF